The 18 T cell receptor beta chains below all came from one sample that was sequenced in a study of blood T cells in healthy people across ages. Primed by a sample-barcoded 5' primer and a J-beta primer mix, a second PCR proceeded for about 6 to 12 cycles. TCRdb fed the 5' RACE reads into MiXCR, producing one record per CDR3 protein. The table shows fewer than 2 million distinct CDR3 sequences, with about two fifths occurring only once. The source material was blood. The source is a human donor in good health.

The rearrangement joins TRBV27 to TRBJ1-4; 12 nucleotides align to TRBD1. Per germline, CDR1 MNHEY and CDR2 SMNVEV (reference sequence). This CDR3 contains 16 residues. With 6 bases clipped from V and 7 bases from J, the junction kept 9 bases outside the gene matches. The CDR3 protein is CASRTGTGGAGEKLFF. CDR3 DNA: TGTGCCAGCAGGACCGGGACAGGGGGCGCCGGTGAAAAACTGTTTTTT.

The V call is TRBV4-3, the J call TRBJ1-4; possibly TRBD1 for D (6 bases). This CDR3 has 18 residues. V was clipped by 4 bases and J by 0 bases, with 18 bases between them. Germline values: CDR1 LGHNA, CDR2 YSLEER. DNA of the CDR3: TGCGCCAGCAGCCTGAAGGGGGGCAGCTTTGCAACTAATGAAAAACTGTTTTTT. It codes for CASSLKGGSFATNEKLFF.

The CDR3 DNA reads as TGCGCCAGCAGCTTGACCGCATCACAAGGAGTCCAGTACTTC. It specifies CASSLTASQGVQYF. This rearrangement joins TRBV5-1 to TRBJ2-5; no firm D call. V was trimmed by 1 base and J by 10 bases, leaving 17 bases between them. Germline CDR1 and CDR2: SGHRS and YFSETQ. The CDR3 totals 14 residues.

CDR3 nucleotides: TGCGCCAGCAGCCCAACAACTTACGGGGGTTTCTATGGCTACACCTTC. Translation: CASSPTTYGGFYGYTF. The V call is TRBV4-3, the J call TRBJ1-2; tentatively, D is TRBD1 (5 bases). CDR3 length: 16 amino acids. Germline V gives CDR1 LGHNA, CDR2 YSLEER. V was pared by 4 bases and J by 4 bases, with 19 bases between.

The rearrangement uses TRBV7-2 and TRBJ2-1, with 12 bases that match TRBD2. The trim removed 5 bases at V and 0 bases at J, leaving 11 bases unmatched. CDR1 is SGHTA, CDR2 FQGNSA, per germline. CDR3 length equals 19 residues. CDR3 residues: CASSPGGLAGPRSYNEQFF. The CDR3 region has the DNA TGTGCCAGCAGCCCAGGGGGACTAGCGGGTCCTCGCTCCTACAATGAGCAGTTCTTC.

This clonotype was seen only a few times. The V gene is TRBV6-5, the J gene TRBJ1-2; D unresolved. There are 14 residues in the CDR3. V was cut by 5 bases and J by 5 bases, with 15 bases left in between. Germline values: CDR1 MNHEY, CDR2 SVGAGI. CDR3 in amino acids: CASSKGVGPYGYTF. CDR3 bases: TGTGCCAGCAGTAAAGGAGTCGGACCGTATGGCTACACCTTC.

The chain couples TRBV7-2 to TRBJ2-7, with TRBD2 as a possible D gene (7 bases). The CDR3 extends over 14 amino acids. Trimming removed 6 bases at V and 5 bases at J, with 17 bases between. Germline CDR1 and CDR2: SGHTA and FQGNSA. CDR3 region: CASSTQAGTNEQYF. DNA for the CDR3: TGTGCCAGCAGTACCCAAGCGGGGACAAACGAGCAGTACTTC.

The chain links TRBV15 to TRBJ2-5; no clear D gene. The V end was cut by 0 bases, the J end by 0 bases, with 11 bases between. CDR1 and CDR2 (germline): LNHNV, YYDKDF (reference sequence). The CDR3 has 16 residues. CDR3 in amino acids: CATSRDGVPDQETQYF. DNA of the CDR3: TGTGCCACCAGCAGAGATGGGGTTCCGGACCAAGAGACCCAGTACTTC.

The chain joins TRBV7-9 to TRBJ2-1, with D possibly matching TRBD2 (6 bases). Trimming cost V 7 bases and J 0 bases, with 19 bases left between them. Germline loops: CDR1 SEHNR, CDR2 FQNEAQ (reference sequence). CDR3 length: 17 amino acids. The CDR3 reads CASIPPLRDSSYNEQFF. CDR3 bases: TGTGCCAGCATCCCCCCACTGCGGGATAGCTCCTACAATGAGCAGTTCTTC.

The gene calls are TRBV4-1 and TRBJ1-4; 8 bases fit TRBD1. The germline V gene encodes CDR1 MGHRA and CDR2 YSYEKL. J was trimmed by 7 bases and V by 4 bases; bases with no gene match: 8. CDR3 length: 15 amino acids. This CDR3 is CASSRTGQGGEKLFF. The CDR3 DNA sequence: TGCGCCAGCAGCCGGACCGGACAGGGTGGTGAAAAACTGTTTTTT.

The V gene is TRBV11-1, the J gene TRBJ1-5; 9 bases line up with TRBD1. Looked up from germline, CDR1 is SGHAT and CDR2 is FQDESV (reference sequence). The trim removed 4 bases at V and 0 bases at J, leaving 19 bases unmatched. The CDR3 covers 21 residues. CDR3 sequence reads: CASSSLQLGQGYVNSNQPQHF. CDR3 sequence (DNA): TGTGCCAGCAGCTCACTACAACTCGGACAGGGGTACGTCAATAGCAATCAGCCCCAGCATTTT. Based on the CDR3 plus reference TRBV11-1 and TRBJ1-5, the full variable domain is EAEVAQSPRYKITEKSQAVAFWCDPISGHATLYWYRQILGQGPELLVQFQDESVVDDSQLPKDRFSAERLKGVDSTLKIQPAELGDSAMYLCASSSLQLGQGYVNSNQPQHFGDGTRLSIL.

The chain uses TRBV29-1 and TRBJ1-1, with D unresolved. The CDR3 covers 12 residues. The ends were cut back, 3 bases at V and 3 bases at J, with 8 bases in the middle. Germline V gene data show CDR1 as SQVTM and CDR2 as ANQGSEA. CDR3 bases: TGCAGCGTTGATTCGAGCCACACTGAAGCTTTCTTT. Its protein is CSVDSSHTEAFF.

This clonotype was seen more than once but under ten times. CDR3 in amino acids: CASSLPTGYDEQYF. The CDR3 coding sequence is TGCGCCAGCAGCTTACCAACAGGGTATGACGAGCAGTACTTC. The gene calls are TRBV5-1 and TRBJ2-7, with D tentatively TRBD1 (6 bases). V was cut by 2 bases and J by 5 bases, with 14 bases left in between. The length of the CDR3 is 14 residues. The germline gives CDR1 SGHRS, CDR2 YFSETQ.

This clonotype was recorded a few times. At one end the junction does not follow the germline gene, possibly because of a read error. As DNA, the CDR3 is TGTGCCAACAGCTCTCTCAACTGGTCTGGGCTTGAGGAGCAGTACTTC. Translated: CANSSLNWSGLEEQYF. J is TRBJ2-7 and V is TRBV7-8; D is undetermined. This CDR3 is built from 16 residues. Germline loops: CDR1 SGHVS, CDR2 FQNEAQ.

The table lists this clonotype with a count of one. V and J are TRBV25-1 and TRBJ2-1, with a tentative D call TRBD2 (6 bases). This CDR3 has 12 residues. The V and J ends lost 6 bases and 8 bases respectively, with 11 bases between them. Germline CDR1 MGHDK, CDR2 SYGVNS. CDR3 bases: TGTGCCAGCAGCTCACTAGCCCATGAGCAGTTCTTC. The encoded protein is CASSSLAHEQFF.

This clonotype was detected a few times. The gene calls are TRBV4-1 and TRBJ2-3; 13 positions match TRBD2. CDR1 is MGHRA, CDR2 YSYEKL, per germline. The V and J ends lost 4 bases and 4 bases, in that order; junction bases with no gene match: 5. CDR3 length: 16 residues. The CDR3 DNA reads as TGCGCCAGCAGCCCGGGACTAGCGGGGTTCGCAGATACGCAGTATTTT. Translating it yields CASSPGLAGFADTQYF.

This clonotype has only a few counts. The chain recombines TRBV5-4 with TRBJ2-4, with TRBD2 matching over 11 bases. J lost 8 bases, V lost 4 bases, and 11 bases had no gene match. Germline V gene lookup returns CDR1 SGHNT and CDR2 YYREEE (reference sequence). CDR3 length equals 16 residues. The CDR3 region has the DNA TGTGCCAGCAGCCCAGGACTAGCGGGCAGAGGGGACATTCAGTACTTC. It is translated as CASSPGLAGRGDIQYF.

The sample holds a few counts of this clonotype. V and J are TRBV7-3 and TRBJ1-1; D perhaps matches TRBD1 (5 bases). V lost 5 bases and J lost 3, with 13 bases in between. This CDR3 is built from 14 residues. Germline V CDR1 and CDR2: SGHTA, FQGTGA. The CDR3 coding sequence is TGTGCCAGCAGCCTCAGGGCCGGGGACACTGAAGCTTTCTTT. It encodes CASSLRAGDTEAFF.